This TCR beta chain stems from a study of shared T cell receptors in the human thymus. The repertoire was sequenced with immunoSEQ multiplex PCR; TCRdb's copy has only in-frame clones and lacks some. Here the sample spans 700,000 to 750,000 clones, approximately 85% being singletons. The CDR3 has 15 amino acids. CDR1 is SGHVS and CDR2 is FQNEAQ in the germline V gene. Trimming removed 6 bases at V and 4 bases at J, with 18 bases between. The data also belong to a second study, concerning human thymus T cells.

The chain carries TRBV7-8 and TRBJ1-2; weak D call: TRBD1 (5 bases). This receptor was taken from a girl under three years old with a congenital heart defect. Sequencing used thymocytes. The CDR3 region has the DNA TGTGCCAGCAGTCGAGAACAGGCTAAGGGCTATGGCTACACCTTC. Its translation: CASSREQAKGYGYTF.